This T cell receptor beta chain was profiled in a study of T cells expressing NK-cell markers. At the level of the study: Repertoire data for TCR beta were derived from sorted T cells (CD3+CD56+NKG2C+, CD3+CD56+NKG2C- and CD3+CD56-NKG2C+).

Notes on the study in general: Of the CD8+ T cells in six donors, about 1.0-7.0% belonged to dominant NKG2C+ clonotypes.

TCRdb reanalyzed the 5' RACE reads, giving one entry per CDR3 protein sequence and no DNA. In total, the table holds over 200,000 distinct CDR3 sequences. Concerning this clonotype itself: The antigen is unknown.

CDR1 is SGHDT, CDR2 YYEEEE, per germline. CDR3 length equals 16 residues. This clonotype was sampled from a man younger than 30 in good health. V gene TRBV5-6 combines with J gene TRBJ2-3; the TCRdb D gene call, TRBD1, has no DNA to confirm it. Specimen: blood T cells: a sorted CD56 or NKG2C T cell subset, CD4+ or CD8+ T cells, or bulk PBMC T cells (not recorded which). CDR3 sequence: CASSNGGQGSTDTQYF.